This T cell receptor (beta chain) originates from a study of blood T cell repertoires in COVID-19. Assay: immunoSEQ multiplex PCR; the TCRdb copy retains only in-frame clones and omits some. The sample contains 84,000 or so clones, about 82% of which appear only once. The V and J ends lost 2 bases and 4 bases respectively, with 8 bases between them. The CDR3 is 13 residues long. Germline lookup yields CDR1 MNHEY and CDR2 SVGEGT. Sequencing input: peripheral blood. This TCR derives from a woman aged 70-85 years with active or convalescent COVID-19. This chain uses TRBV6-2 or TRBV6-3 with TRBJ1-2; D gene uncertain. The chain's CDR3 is CASSYGLIYGYTF. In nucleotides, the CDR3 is TGTGCCAGCAGTTACGGACTGATCTATGGCTACACCTTC.